This is a list of T cell receptor beta chains from one sample in a study of control samples from healthy donors and cancer patients. The assay was immunoSEQ multiplex PCR, and TCRdb's table has in-frame clones only and misses some. This table has 250,000 to 300,000 clones, over 75% appearing once. Sequencing used PBMCs. The receptors come from a woman aged 55-69 years with lung cancer. The CDR3 runs from the conserved cysteine through the conserved F or W. Fields, in order: clone size, V gene, CDR3 length, D gene, J gene, CDR3 protein, CDR3 DNA. D genes are given only for firm matches. Expanded clones are given a class, and other clones once, few, many or no size at all.

-	TRBV27	13	-	TRBJ2-5	CASSSPGQETQYF	TGTGCCAGCAGTTCCCCAGGTCAAGAGACCCAGTACTTC
-	TRBV6-5	13	TRBD2	TRBJ2-1	CASSRREGGEQFF	TGTGCCAGCAGTCGTCGGGAGGGGGGTGAGCAGTTCTTC
few	TRBV27	12	-	TRBJ1-6	CASTDYNSPLHF	TGTGCCAGCACCGACTATAATTCACCCCTCCACTTT
-	TRBV7-2	16	-	TRBJ2-7	CASSRLLWVPTYEQYF	TGTGCCAGCAGCCGCCTTTTATGGGTTCCAACCTACGAGCAGTACTTC
-	TRBV4-1	15	TRBD1	TRBJ1-1	CASSPGQGANTEAFF	TGCGCCAGCAGCCCCGGACAGGGGGCTAACACTGAAGCTTTCTTT
-	TRBV2	18	TRBD1	TRBJ1-5	CASSEAGTGWSGNQPQHF	TGTGCCAGCAGTGAAGCAGGGACAGGGTGGTCGGGCAATCAGCCCCAGCATTTT
-	TRBV4-1	14	-	TRBJ1-5	CASSRGGGNQPQHF	TGCGCCAGCAGCCGGGGGGGAGGGAATCAGCCCCAGCATTTT
-	TRBV28	15	TRBD1	TRBJ1-5	CASSENRGSNQPQHF	TGTGCCAGCAGTGAAAACAGGGGTTCGAATCAGCCCCAGCATTTT
once	TRBV7-3	14	-	TRBJ2-1	CASRKPGPYNEQFF	TGTGCCAGCAGAAAGCCGGGGCCCTACAATGAGCAGTTCTTC
-	TRBV5-1	15	-	TRBJ2-2	CASSPGWGSTGELFF	TGCGCCAGCAGTCCAGGCTGGGGAAGCACCGGGGAGCTGTTTTTT
many	TRBV4-1	17	TRBD2	TRBJ2-3	CASSRLGLAGSTDTQYF	TGCGCCAGCAGCCGCCTTGGACTAGCGGGTAGCACAGATACGCAGTATTTT